This T cell receptor beta chain is from a study of metastatic and nonmetastatic thyroid tumors (dated by TCRdb to 2018 to 2020). Regarding the research as a whole: Repertoires were compared across peripheral blood and tumor or nodule tissue samples from malignant and benign thyroid patients.

The CDR1 and CDR2 encoded by the germline V gene are SGHTA and FQGTGA. At the junction V is shortened by 4 bases and J by 0 bases, with 10 bases in between. From cysteine to valine, the CDR3 is 14 amino acids long. Left in the record is the CDR3 DNA by itself, 42 bases read in frame from the first base. On this clone itself: No antigen is known for it. No qualities accompany the bases; no much larger clone lies one base away.

None of the patients had been given any treatment before thyroid surgery. Using T-cell receptor beta sequencing, the study looked back at clinical samples from patients collected from about 2011 to 2018. The library was built by means of PCR. Sequenced using an Illumina HiSeq 4000. High-throughput sequencing was used to profile the TCR beta-chain CDR3 region of every patient. The paper's processing steps were these. Drawing on CDR3 differences between clinicopathological groups, the researchers built a classifier meant to tell apart patients with distant-metastatic papillary thyroid cancer. To measure repertoire diversity the researchers used the Shannon index, while the Morisita-Horn index served to gauge how similar the tumor and blood repertoires were. TCRdb cleaned the public reads at Q25 with fastp, built clones with MiXCR and kept in-frame beta chains. V and J calls and clone size were set by TCRdb, not the authors. This sample is represented by 15,000 to 20,000 clones; roughly 25% of them were singletons. The top ten clonotypes cover over 15% of the sample.

Study-level results and caveats: In both blood and tumor samples, malignant tumors were reported to have significantly higher TCR beta diversity than benign nodules.

The sequenced sample consisted of adjacent normal tissue. The sequence came from a female donor with papillary thyroid cancer or a benign thyroid nodule (not recorded which). Some clones in this sample may be carry-over from other donors' samples. This receptor chain uses TRBV7-3 and TRBJ2-7, and possibly TRBD2, on 6 matching bases. In nucleotides, the sequence is TGTGCCAGCAGCTACGGGACTCCCTCCTACGAGCAGTACGTC. This translates into CASSYGTPSYEQYV.